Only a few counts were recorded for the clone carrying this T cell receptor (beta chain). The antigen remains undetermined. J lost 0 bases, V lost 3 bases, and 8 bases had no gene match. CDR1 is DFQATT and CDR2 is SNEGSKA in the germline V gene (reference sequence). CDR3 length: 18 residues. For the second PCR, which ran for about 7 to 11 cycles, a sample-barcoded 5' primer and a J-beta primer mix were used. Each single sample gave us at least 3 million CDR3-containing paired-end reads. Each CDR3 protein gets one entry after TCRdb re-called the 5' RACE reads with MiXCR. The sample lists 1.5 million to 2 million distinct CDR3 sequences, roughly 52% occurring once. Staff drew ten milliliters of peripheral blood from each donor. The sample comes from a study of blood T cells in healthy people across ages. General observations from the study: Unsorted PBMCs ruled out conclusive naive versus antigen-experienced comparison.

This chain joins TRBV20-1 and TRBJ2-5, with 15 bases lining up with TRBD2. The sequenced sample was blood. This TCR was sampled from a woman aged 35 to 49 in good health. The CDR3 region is CSASHGLAGGLYQETQYF. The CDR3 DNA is TGCAGTGCTAGTCACGGACTAGCGGGGGGGCTGTACCAAGAGACCCAGTACTTC.